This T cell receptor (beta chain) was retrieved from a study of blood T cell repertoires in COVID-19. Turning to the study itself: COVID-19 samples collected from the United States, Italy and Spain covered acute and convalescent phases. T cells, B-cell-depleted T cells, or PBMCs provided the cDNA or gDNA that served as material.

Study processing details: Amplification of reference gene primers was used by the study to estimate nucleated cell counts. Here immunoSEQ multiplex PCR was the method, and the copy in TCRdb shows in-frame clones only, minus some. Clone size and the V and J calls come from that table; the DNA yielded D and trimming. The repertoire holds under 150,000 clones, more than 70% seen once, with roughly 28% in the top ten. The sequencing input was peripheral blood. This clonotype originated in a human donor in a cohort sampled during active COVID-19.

The CDR3 reads CAIRPDAGQGKMGRSELFF. CDR3 DNA: TGTGCCATCAGACCTGACGCGGGACAGGGGAAAATGGGGCGTAGTGAACTGTTTTTT. The chain has TRBV10-3 and TRBJ1-4; TRBD1 matches at 10 bases. Germline V gene data show CDR1 as ENHRY and CDR2 as SYGVKD. The CDR3 consists of 19 residues. V shed 6 bases and J 12 bases; nucleotides not matched to a gene: 25.